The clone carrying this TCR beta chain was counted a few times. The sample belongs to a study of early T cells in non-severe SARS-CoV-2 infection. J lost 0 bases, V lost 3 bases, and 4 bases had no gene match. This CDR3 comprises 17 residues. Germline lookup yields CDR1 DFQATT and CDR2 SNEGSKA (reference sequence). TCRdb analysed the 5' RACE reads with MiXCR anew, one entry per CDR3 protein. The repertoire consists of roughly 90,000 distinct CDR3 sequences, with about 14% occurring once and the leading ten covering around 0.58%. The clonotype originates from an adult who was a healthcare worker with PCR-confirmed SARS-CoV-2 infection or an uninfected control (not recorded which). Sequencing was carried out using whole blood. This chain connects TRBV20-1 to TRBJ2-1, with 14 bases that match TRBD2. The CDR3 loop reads CSASPGTSGSSYNEQFF. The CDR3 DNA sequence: TGCAGTGCTAGTCCGGGGACTAGCGGGAGCTCCTACAATGAGCAGTTCTTC.